The clone carrying this T cell receptor beta chain was seen a single time. Germline CDR1 SNHLY, CDR2 FYNNEI. The CDR3 is made up of 15 amino acids. V gave up 5 bases and J gave up 10 bases; unmatched junction bases: 8. Some clones are missing from TCRdb's copy, which holds only in-frame ones; the method was immunoSEQ multiplex PCR. The sample yields roughly 39,000 clones, approximately 89% seen once. The record originates from a study of blood T cell repertoires in COVID-19. Study overall: PBMCs, B-cell-depleted T cells, or T cells were the source of the cDNA or gDNA that made up the material.

This chain connects TRBV2 to TRBJ2-5, with 15 bases lining up with TRBD2. The sequence was collected from a man aged 55 to 70 with acute or convalescent COVID-19. Sequencing used peripheral blood. The chain's CDR3 is CASSPAGTSGRNQYF. The CDR3 DNA reads TGTGCCAGCAGTCCCGCCGGGACTAGCGGGAGGAACCAGTACTTC. Based on the CDR3 plus reference TRBV2 and TRBJ2-5, the full variable domain is EPEVTQTPSHQVTQMGQEVILRCVPISNHLYFYWYRQILGQKVEFLVSFYNNEISEKSEIFDDQFSVERPDGSNFTLKIRSTKLEDSAMYFCASSPAGTSGRNQYFGPGTRLLVL.